This record covers a single T cell receptor beta chain. This clonotype was picked up many times. Its recognized antigen is unknown. No qualities accompany the bases; no much larger clone lies one base away. The data derive from a study of T cell repertoires in cytomegalovirus infection (dated by TCRdb to between 2018 and 2020). Describing the broader study: Donor HLA type was relevant to the analysis, as public TCR beta signatures indicated carriage of CMV infection together with the matching HLA type.

Here is what the overall study found, with its caveats: The ex vivo response was dominated by HLA-C-restricted CMV-specific TCR beta clonotypes, and the single most frequent clonotype in two of eight donors was supplied by these HLA-C-restricted clonotypes. Carriers of CMV infection plus the relevant HLA type were discriminated by the cumulative frequency of public TCR beta family members in the study cohort and in an independent roughly 380-donor cohort.

Sequencing was performed on an Illumina HiSeq 1500. In-frame beta chains were kept once TCRdb had trimmed the public reads at Q25 with fastp and called clones with MiXCR. For every CDR3 protein sequence, its rows merge into one entry that carries the most common genes and DNA. The sample table contains approximately 400,000 distinct CDR3 sequences; only one count was recorded for roughly 31% of them. Clones ranked in the top ten supply about an eighth of the sample. CDR1 is given as MNHEY and CDR2 as SVGAGI, both from the germline V gene. Taken from cysteine to phenylalanine, the CDR3 has 13 residues. The DNA shown is the 39-base CDR3, in frame from base 1. V gives up 2 bases and J gives up 3 bases, and the segment between their germline ends measures 7 bases.

The clonotype was recovered from a human donor in good health (CMV status not recorded). Some clones in this sample may be carry-over from other donors' samples. The rearranged chain carries TRBV6-5 and TRBJ1-2, with the identity of the D gene unclear. The sequenced material came from PBMCs. The CDR3 protein: CASSYPSYYGYTF. The DNA sequence is as follows: TGTGCCAGCAGTTACCCCTCGTACTATGGCTACACCTTC.